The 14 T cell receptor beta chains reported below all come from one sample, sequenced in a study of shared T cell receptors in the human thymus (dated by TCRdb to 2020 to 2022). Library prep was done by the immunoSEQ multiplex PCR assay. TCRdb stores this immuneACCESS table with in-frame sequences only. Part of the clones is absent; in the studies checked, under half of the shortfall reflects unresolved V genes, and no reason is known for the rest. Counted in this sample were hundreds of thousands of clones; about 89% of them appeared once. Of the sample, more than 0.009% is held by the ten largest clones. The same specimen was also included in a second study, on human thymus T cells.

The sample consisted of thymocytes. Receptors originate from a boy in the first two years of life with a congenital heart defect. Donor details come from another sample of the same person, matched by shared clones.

The CDR3 region is CASRVQGVLYEQYF. In DNA form, the CDR3 reads TGTGCCAGCAGGGTACAGGGGGTTTTATACGAGCAGTACTTC. This chain uses TRBV21-1 with TRBJ2-7; TRBD1 is taken as the D call from the table, unchecked against the DNA. TRBV21-1 is listed as a pseudogene. The CDR3 has 14 residues.

This CDR3 is CASSSLGGQYF. DNA for the CDR3: TGTGCCAGCAGCTCCTTAGGAGGGCAGTACTTC. The chain combines TRBV7-2 with TRBJ2-7; D may be TRBD2 (5 bases). Looked up from germline, CDR1 is SGHTA and CDR2 is FQGNSA. This CDR3 is built from 11 residues. The V end lost 4 bases, the J end lost 9 bases, and 10 bases lay between the germline ends.

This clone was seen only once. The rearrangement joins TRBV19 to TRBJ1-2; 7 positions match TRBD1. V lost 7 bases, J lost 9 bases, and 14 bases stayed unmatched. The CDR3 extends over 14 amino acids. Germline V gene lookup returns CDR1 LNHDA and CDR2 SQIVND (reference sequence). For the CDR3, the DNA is TGTGCCAGTACCCCCCCGACAGGGATCGGAAGCTACACCTTC. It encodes CASTPPTGIGSYTF.

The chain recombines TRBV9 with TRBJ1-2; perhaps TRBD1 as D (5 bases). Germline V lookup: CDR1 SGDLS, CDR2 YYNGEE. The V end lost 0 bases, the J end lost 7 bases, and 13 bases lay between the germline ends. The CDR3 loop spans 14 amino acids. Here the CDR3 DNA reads TGTGCCAGCAGCGTAGTCCCCGACAGTCGTGGCTACACCTTC. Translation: CASSVVPDSRGYTF.

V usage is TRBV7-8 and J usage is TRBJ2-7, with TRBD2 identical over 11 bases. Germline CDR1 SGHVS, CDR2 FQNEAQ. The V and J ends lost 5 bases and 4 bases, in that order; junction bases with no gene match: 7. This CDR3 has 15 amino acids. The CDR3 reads CASSPRLAGRYEQYF. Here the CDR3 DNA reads TGTGCCAGCAGCCCCCGACTAGCGGGACGTTACGAGCAGTACTTC.

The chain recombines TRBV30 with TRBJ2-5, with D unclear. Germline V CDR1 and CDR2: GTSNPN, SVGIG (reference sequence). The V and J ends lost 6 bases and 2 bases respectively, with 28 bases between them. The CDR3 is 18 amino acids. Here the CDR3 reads CACSPEAEPRQNQETQYF. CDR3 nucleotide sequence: TGTGCCTGCTCCCCTGAGGCGGAACCCCGGCAAAATCAAGAGACCCAGTACTTC. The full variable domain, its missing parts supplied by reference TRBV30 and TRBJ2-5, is SQTIHQWPATLVQPVGSPLSLECTVEGTSNPNLYWYRQAAGRGLQLLFYSVGIGQISSEVPQNLSASRPQDRQFILSSKKLLLSDSGFYLCACSPEAEPRQNQETQYFGPGTRLLVL.

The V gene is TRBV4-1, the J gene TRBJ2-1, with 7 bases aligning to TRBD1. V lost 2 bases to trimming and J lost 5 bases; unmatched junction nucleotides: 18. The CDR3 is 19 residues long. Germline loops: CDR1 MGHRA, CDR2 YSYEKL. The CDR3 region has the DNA TGCGCCAGCAGCCAACCGAGGGGGCTGGGCCGTTTTGAGAACAATGAGCAGTTCTTC. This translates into CASSQPRGLGRFENNEQFF.

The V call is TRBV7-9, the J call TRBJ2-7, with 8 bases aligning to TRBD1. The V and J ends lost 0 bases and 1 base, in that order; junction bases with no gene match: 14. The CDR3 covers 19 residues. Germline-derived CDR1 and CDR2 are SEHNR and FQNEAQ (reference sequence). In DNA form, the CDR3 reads TGTGCCAGCAGCTTAGCGGGCAGGGGGCATAATAGGTGGTCCTACGAGCAGTACTTC. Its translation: CASSLAGRGHNRWSYEQYF.

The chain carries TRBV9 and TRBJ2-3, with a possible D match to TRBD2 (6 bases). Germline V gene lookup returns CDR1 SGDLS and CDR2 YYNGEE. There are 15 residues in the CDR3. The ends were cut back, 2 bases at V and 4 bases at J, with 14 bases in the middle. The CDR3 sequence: CASSVPGSGPDTQYF. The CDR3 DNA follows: TGTGCCAGCAGCGTCCCCGGGAGTGGCCCAGATACGCAGTATTTT.

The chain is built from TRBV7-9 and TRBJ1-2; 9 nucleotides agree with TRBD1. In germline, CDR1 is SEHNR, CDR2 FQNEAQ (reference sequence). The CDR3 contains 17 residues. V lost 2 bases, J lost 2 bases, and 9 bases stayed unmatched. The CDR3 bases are TGTGCCAGCAGCTTAAGCATACAGGGGGCCCGGAACTATGGCTACACCTTC. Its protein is CASSLSIQGARNYGYTF. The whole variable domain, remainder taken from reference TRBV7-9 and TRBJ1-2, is DTGVSQNPRHKITKRGQNVTFRCDPISEHNRLYWYRQTLGQGPEFLTYFQNEAQLEKSRLLSDRFSAERPKGSFSTLEIQRTEQGDSAMYLCASSLSIQGARNYGYTFGSGTRLTVV.

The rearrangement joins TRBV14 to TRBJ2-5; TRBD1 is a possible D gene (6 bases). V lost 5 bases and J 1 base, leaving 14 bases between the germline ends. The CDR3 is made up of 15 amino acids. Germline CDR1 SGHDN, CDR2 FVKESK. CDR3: CASSSGQLSQETQYF. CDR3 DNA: TGTGCCAGCAGCTCCGGACAGCTTTCCCAAGAGACCCAGTACTTC.

This chain's CDR3 is CASSSQPGHLGYGEQYF. CDR3 in DNA: TGTGCCAGCAGTTCCCAACCCGGACACTTGGGATACGGGGAGCAGTACTTC. This chain joins TRBV28 and TRBJ2-7; tentatively, D is TRBD1 (5 bases). The V and J ends lost 4 bases and 7 bases respectively, with 26 bases between them. In germline, CDR1 is MDHEN, CDR2 SYDVKM. This CDR3 has 17 amino acids.

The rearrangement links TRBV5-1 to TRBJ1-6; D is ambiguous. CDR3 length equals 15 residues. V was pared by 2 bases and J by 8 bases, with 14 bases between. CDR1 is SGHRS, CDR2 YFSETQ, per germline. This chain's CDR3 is CASSFTVKSDSPLHF. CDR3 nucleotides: TGCGCCAGCAGCTTCACAGTAAAGTCGGATTCACCCCTCCACTTT.

The CDR3 nucleotides read TGCGCCAGCAGCCAAGATCGGGGGACAGGGAAGCAAGAGACCCAGTACTTC. Residues: CASSQDRGTGKQETQYF. The gene calls are TRBV4-1 and TRBJ2-5; TRBD1 agrees at 9 bases. With V trimmed by 0 bases and J by 2 bases, 7 bases remained unmatched. Germline loops: CDR1 MGHRA, CDR2 YSYEKL. This CDR3 has 17 amino acids.